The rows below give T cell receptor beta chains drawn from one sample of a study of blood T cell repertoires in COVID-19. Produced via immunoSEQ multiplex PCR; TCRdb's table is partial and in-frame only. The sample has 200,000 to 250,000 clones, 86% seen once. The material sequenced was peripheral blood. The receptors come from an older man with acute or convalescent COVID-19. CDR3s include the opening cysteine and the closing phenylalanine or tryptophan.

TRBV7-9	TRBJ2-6	CASSLVAGTGANVLTF
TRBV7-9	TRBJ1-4	CASSPYGGGQPTTNEKLFF
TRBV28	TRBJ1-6	CASRTGQLLNSPLHF
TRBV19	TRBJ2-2	CASSNPGGVETGELFF
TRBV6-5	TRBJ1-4	CASSSQGQGEEKLFF
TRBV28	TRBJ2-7	CASSDTLYYEQYF
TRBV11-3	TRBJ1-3	CASRLGQMSSGNTIYF
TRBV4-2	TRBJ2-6	CASSQGLADPSGANVLTF
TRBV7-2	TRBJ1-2	CASSLGPGQGGGYTF
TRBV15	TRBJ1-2	CATSPRDRGNGYTF
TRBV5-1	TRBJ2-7	CASRSEPSTYEQYF
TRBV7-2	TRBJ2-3	CASRSKRLAGGTDTQYF
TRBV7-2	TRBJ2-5	CASSLLSQLQETQYF
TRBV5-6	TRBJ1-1	CASSLDAGANTEAFF
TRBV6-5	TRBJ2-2	CASSSVGPGELFF
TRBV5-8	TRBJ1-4	CASSPRVGGGEKLFF
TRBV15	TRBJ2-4	CATSRVSLIGGTKNIQYF
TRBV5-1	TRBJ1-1	CASSLSRLTNTEAFF
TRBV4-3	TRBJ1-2	CASSPQTGNGYGYTF
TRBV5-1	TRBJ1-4	CASSPSRGSGEKLFF
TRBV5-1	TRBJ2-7	CASRRESSYEQYF
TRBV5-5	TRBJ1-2	CASSRTTGDLNYGYTF
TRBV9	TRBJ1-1	CASSGPGTGLNTEAFF
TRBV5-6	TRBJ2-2	CASSLDQGGTGELFF
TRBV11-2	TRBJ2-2	CASSLERGTNTGELFF
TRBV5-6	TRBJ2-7	CASSVYYEQYF
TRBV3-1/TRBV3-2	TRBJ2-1	CASSQVPQRGPPYNEQFF
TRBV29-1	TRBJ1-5	CSVGGQSNQPQHF
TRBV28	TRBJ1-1	CASSLADRVINTEAFF
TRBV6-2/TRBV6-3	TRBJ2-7	CASSPGQTYEQYF
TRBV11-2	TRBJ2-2	CASSWPKTGGGTGELFF
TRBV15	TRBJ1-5	CATSIDRDRPNQPQHF
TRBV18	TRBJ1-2	CASSRLQGDNYGYTF
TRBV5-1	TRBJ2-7	CASSSGAGAYEQYF
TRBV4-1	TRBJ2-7	CASSEAGTSIYEQYF